This T cell receptor (beta chain) was observed in a study of blood T cell repertoires in COVID-19. CDR1 and CDR2 from the germline V gene are DFQATT and SNEGSKA (reference sequence). Trimming left V 6 bases short and J 2 bases short, with 7 bases between. The CDR3 has 11 amino acids. The repertoire was sequenced with immunoSEQ multiplex PCR; TCRdb's copy has only in-frame clones and lacks some. The sample holds about 220,000 clones; 65% to 85% are singletons and the top ten take 5.5% to 7.5%. Material: PBMCs or T cells enriched from blood (not recorded which). The gene calls are TRBV20-1 and TRBJ2-5; no reliable D call. This clonotype was sampled from a woman aged 40 to 50 who had recovered from COVID-19. CDR3 amino acids: CSAQWQETQYF. The CDR3 coding sequence is TGCAGTGCCCAGTGGCAAGAGACCCAGTACTTC.